The source of this T cell receptor (beta chain) is a study of cytomegalovirus exposure and HLA in healthy donors. The donors were members of the roughly 120-subject validation cohort (separate from the approximately 650-subject first cohort). Only in-frame clones appear in the TCRdb table, and some are missing; sequencing was by immunoSEQ multiplex PCR. Of 220,000 or so clones listed, over 80% are singletons. Study observations and caveats: Among TCR sequences, most were rare, though some public TCRs appeared in many donors. CMV antigen specificity of three CMV-associated chains was confirmed in vitro. Per published reports, the classifier diagnosed cytomegalovirus status with high specificity and sensitivity.

As to this clone: The target antigen is unknown.

This CDR3 has 12 residues. Trimming left V 0 bases short and J 10 bases short, with 7 bases between. CDR1 is SGDLS, CDR2 YYNGEE, per germline. This sequence originates from a woman between 18 and 29 years old in good health and CMV-seronegative. The sample was PBMCs. The V gene is TRBV9, the J gene TRBJ1-4; a weak D match, TRBD1 (5 bases). In DNA form, the CDR3 reads TGTGCCAGCAGCGTAGACCAGGGAAAACTGTTTTTT. Translating it yields CASSVDQGKLFF.